These 32 T cell receptor beta chains came from one sample sequenced in a study of blood T cell repertoires in COVID-19. Method: immunoSEQ multiplex PCR; TCRdb's copy keeps in-frame clones and lacks some. The sample contains 150,000 or so clones, around four fifths of which appear only once. Sequencing input: peripheral blood. The receptors originated from a human donor in a cohort sampled during active COVID-19.

The chain has TRBV15 and TRBJ1-1; D might be TRBD1 (6 bases). V was clipped by 0 bases and J by 5 bases, with 13 bases between them. The CDR3 runs 15 residues. Germline lookup yields CDR1 LNHNV and CDR2 YYDKDF (reference sequence). The CDR3 reads CATSRDRGAGTEAFF. The CDR3 coding sequence is TGTGCCACCAGCAGAGATCGGGGGGCGGGTACTGAAGCTTTCTTT. Based on the CDR3 plus reference TRBV15 and TRBJ1-1, the full variable domain is DAMVIQNPRYQVTQFGKPVTLSCSQTLNHNVMYWYQQKSSQAPKLLFHYYDKDFNNEADTPDNFQSRRPNTSFCFLDIRSPGLGDTAMYLCATSRDRGAGTEAFFGQGTRLTVV.

The chain employs TRBV27 and TRBJ2-7, with D tentatively TRBD2 (5 bases). The germline V gene has CDR1 MNHEY and CDR2 SMNVEV (reference sequence). The CDR3 extends over 15 amino acids. Trimming shortened V by 4 bases and J by 0 bases, and 13 bases separated the two germline ends. CDR3 coding DNA: TGTGCCAGCAGTTCGAAACTAGTATACTCCTACGAGCAGTACTTC. As protein: CASSSKLVYSYEQYF.

The rearrangement links TRBV9 to TRBJ2-1; D call uncertain. Germline lookup yields CDR1 SGDLS and CDR2 YYNGEE. With 7 bases removed from V and 8 bases from J, the gap between germline ends came to 13 bases. This CDR3 is 12 amino acids long. The CDR3 protein is CASSLDRYEQFF. CDR3 coding DNA: TGTGCCAGCTCCCTAGATCGGTATGAGCAGTTCTTC.

The rearrangement uses TRBV28 and TRBJ1-1; no clear D gene. The CDR3 totals 12 residues. Trimming cost V 4 bases and J 5 bases, with 8 bases left between them. Looked up from germline, CDR1 is MDHEN and CDR2 is SYDVKM. CDR3 protein: CASSSRGTEAFF. The DNA of the CDR3 is TGTGCCAGCAGTTCCCGCGGGACTGAAGCTTTCTTT.

The chain employs TRBV30 and TRBJ2-7; TRBD1 aligns across 8 bases. CDR1 and CDR2 from the germline V gene are GTSNPN and SVGIG (reference sequence). Losses at the gene ends were 4 bases for V and 2 bases for J; bases not matched to a gene: 7. The CDR3 sequence is 14 residues long. The CDR3 bases are TGTGCCTGGATCCGACAGGGGACCCCCTACGAGCAGTACTTC. This encodes CAWIRQGTPYEQYF.

The chain couples TRBV27 to TRBJ1-1; 8 bases map to TRBD1. V lost 5 bases and J lost 3; bases outside the gene matches: 8. The germline V gene has CDR1 MNHEY and CDR2 SMNVEV (reference sequence). This CDR3 contains 15 residues. CDR3 DNA sequence: TGTGCCAGCAGTCCCCAGACAGGGGCGGACACTGAAGCTTTCTTT. Encoded protein: CASSPQTGADTEAFF.

This clone was seen a single time. J is TRBJ2-3 and V is TRBV12-5, with unresolved D. The V gene lost 5 bases and the J gene lost 5 bases, with 8 bases spanning the gap. The CDR3 loop spans 12 amino acids. CDR1 LGHNT and CDR2 FRNRAP come from the germline V gene. The CDR3 region is CASGQNRDTQYF. The CDR3 DNA sequence: TGTGCTAGTGGTCAGAATCGAGATACGCAGTATTTT.

This clone appeared many times. The genes are TRBV10-3 and TRBJ1-6; 7 positions match TRBD1. Germline lookup yields CDR1 ENHRY and CDR2 SYGVKD. V lost 2 bases, J lost 10 bases, and 5 bases stayed unmatched. This CDR3 is 14 amino acids long. CDR3 protein: CAISERQGNSPLHF. The CDR3 DNA sequence: TGTGCCATCAGTGAGCGACAGGGAAACTCACCCCTCCACTTT.

Comments on this clone: The junction does not match germline at one end; this may be a read error. The V gene is TRBV2, the J gene TRBJ1-1; tentative D call: TRBD1 (5 bases). Germline loops: CDR1 SNHLY, CDR2 FYNNEI. This CDR3 region has 13 residues. DNA for the CDR3: TGTGCCAGCAGTCAAGCAAGACAGTTTGGAGCTTTCTTT. Translating it yields CASSQARQFGAFF.

V usage is TRBV29-1 and J usage is TRBJ2-3, with 8 bases lining up with TRBD1. Germline CDR1 reads SQVTM; CDR2 reads ANQGSEA. The V gene end was trimmed by 6 bases and the J gene end by 2 bases; junction bases not matched to a gene: 4. The CDR3 covers 13 residues. The CDR3 loop is CSVGTGLTDTQYF. The CDR3, as DNA: TGCAGCGTCGGGACAGGACTCACAGATACGCAGTATTTT.

The chain couples TRBV5-1 to TRBJ2-5; TRBD1 might be the D (5 bases). V lost 5 bases to trimming and J lost 0 bases, with 8 bases between them. The V gene's germline CDR1 is SGHRS and CDR2 YFSETQ. The CDR3 loop spans 13 amino acids. The CDR3 coding sequence is TGCGCCAGCAGAGACAGTAACCAAGAGACCCAGTACTTC. Translated, it gives CASRDSNQETQYF.

The chain links TRBV12-3 or TRBV12-4 to TRBJ2-2; TRBD2 might be the D (5 bases). The V gene lost 3 bases and the J gene lost 7 bases, with 9 bases spanning the gap. This CDR3 region has 13 residues. The CDR3 loop reads CASSLERFGELFF. The CDR3 bases are TGTGCCAGCAGTTTGGAGCGGTTCGGGGAGCTGTTTTTT.

The CDR3 DNA is TGTGCAGGGACAGAAGACTATAATTCACCCCTCCACTTT. It translates to CAGTEDYNSPLHF. The J gene is TRBJ1-6, the V gene TRBV28; 7 nucleotides align to TRBD1. Germline values: CDR1 MDHEN, CDR2 SYDVKM. CDR3 size: 13 residues.

The chain recombines TRBV4-3 with TRBJ2-3; 10 positions agree with TRBD2. CDR3 length: 17 residues. J gave up 1 base and V 0 bases, and 4 bases lay outside the gene matches. Germline lookup yields CDR1 LGHNA and CDR2 YSLEER. CDR3 in amino acids: CASSQDVAGGRTDTQYF. The CDR3 region has the DNA TGCGCCAGCAGCCAAGATGTAGCGGGGGGCCGCACAGATACGCAGTATTTT.

The rearrangement uses TRBV12-3 or TRBV12-4 and TRBJ1-1; 8 nucleotides agree with TRBD1. This CDR3 has 12 amino acids. Unmatched junction bases numbered 6, after V lost 8 bases and J lost 7 bases. The CDR3 here is CASVDRVSEAFF. For the CDR3, the DNA is TGTGCCAGCGTGGACAGGGTTAGTGAAGCTTTCTTT.

This clone was seen a few times. The chain couples TRBV13 to TRBJ2-6; the D is unclear. The length of the CDR3 is 15 residues. Trimming cost V 5 bases and J 0 bases, with 8 bases left between them. Per the germline V gene, CDR1 is PRHDT and CDR2 is FYEKMQ (reference sequence). CDR3 region: CASSPRTSGANVLTF. The DNA of the CDR3 is TGTGCCAGCAGCCCCAGAACCTCTGGGGCCAACGTCCTGACTTTC.

This clone was seen once. The chain carries TRBV20-1 and TRBJ1-2, with D maybe TRBD1 (5 bases). The V end was cut by 7 bases, the J end by 7 bases, with 13 bases between. The germline V gene encodes CDR1 DFQATT and CDR2 SNEGSKA (reference sequence). The length of the CDR3 is 11 residues. Written as DNA, the CDR3 is TGCAGTGTCCTTCTCAGGGTTGGCTACACCTTC. It codes for CSVLLRVGYTF.

The chain combines TRBV5-1 with TRBJ1-3, with TRBD1 matching 8 bases. Trimming took 8 bases from V and 0 from J; bases not matched to a gene: 7. CDR1 and CDR2 from the germline V gene are SGHRS and YFSETQ. The CDR3 has 15 amino acids. The CDR3 coding sequence is TGCGCCAGTACGACAGGGGTCAGCTCTGGAAACACCATATATTTT. Translating it yields CASTTGVSSGNTIYF.

This sequence joins TRBV6-5 and TRBJ2-1; D is unclear. Trimming shortened V by 2 bases and J by 3 bases, and 5 bases separated the two germline ends. The CDR3 consists of 13 residues. Germline V gene data show CDR1 as MNHEY and CDR2 as SVGAGI. The CDR3 loop is CASSYRYYNEQFF. The CDR3 coding sequence is TGTGCCAGCAGTTACCGGTACTACAATGAGCAGTTCTTC.

This chain uses TRBV6-2 or TRBV6-3 with TRBJ2-3; D possibly corresponds to TRBD2 (6 bases). V was pared by 3 bases and J by 1 base, with 11 bases between. From germline, CDR1 is MNHEY and CDR2 SVGEGT. The CDR3 length is 15 residues. DNA of the CDR3: TGTGCCAGCAGTTATGGAGGGGCCGGCACAGATACGCAGTATTTT. This translates into CASSYGGAGTDTQYF.

The chain combines TRBV9 with TRBJ2-3; TRBD2 aligns across 16 bases. Losses at the gene ends were 3 bases for V and 6 bases for J; bases not matched to a gene: 4. This CDR3 region has 16 residues. CDR1 is SGDLS, CDR2 YYNGEE, per germline. CDR3: CASSAGLAGGQDTQYF. CDR3 DNA: TGTGCCAGCAGCGCGGGACTAGCGGGAGGGCAGGATACGCAGTATTTT.

This chain connects TRBV15 to TRBJ2-5; TRBD2 matches 12 bases. J lost 9 bases, V lost 0 bases, and 20 bases had no gene match. Germline CDR1 and CDR2: LNHNV and YYDKDF (reference sequence). This CDR3 contains 20 residues. CDR3 sequence reads: CATSRDLGPSGLAGRGAQYF. DNA for the CDR3: TGTGCCACCAGCAGAGATTTAGGGCCCAGCGGACTAGCGGGGCGGGGGGCCCAGTACTTC.

In its sample, this clone was seen a few times. This chain uses TRBV7-2 with TRBJ2-2; 10 bases fit TRBD2. This CDR3 region has 17 residues. The germline CDR1 and CDR2 sequences are SGHTA and FQGNSA. The V segment lost 2 bases and the J segment 7 bases; nucleotides outside the gene matches: 10. As DNA, the CDR3 is TGTGCCAGCAGCTTAAACCATCCGGGACTAGCGAGCGGGGAGCTGTTTTTT. The encoded protein is CASSLNHPGLASGELFF.

J is TRBJ2-7 and V is TRBV28; D possibly corresponds to TRBD2 (6 bases). CDR1 is MDHEN and CDR2 is SYDVKM in the germline V gene. Trimming removed 6 bases at V and 7 bases at J, with 19 bases between. There are 14 residues in the CDR3. CDR3 DNA: TGTGCCAGCAGGGGGGGTGGCAGATCGGAGGAGCAGTACTTC. It translates to CASRGGGRSEEQYF.

The chain links TRBV12-3 or TRBV12-4 to TRBJ2-7; no clear D gene. Trimming removed 5 bases from V and 2 bases from J, with 7 bases in between. The CDR3 has 12 amino acids. In DNA, the CDR3 is TGTGCCAGCAGTAAAATAGCCTACGAGCAGTACTTC. Protein product: CASSKIAYEQYF.

This chain links TRBV3-1 (or the pseudogene TRBV3-2) with TRBJ2-5; possible D gene TRBD1, 6 bases. CDR3 length: 18 residues. Between the trimmed V and J ends, which lost 0 bases and 5 bases, there was a span of 22 bases. Germline CDR1 and CDR2: LGHDT and YNNKEL (reference sequence). CDR3 residues: CASSQDRGGSRYGETQYF. The CDR3 region has the DNA TGTGCCAGCAGCCAAGATCGAGGGGGATCACGATACGGGGAGACCCAGTACTTC.

The chain is built from TRBV30 and TRBJ1-1, with TRBD1 matching 9 bases. V was clipped by 5 bases and J by 6 bases; unmatched bases: 13. The CDR3 has 15 amino acids. The germline gives CDR1 GTSNPN, CDR2 SVGIG (reference sequence). Here the CDR3 reads CAWDAGTGHSAEAFF. The CDR3 DNA is TGTGCCTGGGACGCCGGGACAGGGCATAGCGCTGAAGCTTTCTTT. The variable domain in full, completed from reference TRBV30 and TRBJ1-1, reads SQTIHQWPATLVQPVGSPLSLECTVEGTSNPNLYWYRQAAGRGLQLLFYSVGIGQISSEVPQNLSASRPQDRQFILSSKKLLLSDSGFYLCAWDAGTGHSAEAFFGQGTRLTVV.

The J gene is TRBJ2-7, the V gene TRBV10-1; D might be TRBD2 (5 bases). The germline gives CDR1 WNHNN, CDR2 SYGVQD (reference sequence). This CDR3 contains 14 residues. Trimming shortened V by 5 bases and J by 0 bases, and 11 bases separated the two germline ends. The CDR3 spells CASSRRRLSYEQYF. CDR3 coding DNA: TGCGCCAGCAGTAGGAGGCGGCTCTCCTACGAGCAGTACTTC.

The chain carries TRBV18 and TRBJ2-7, with TRBD1 as a possible D gene (6 bases). The germline V and J ends were trimmed by 6 bases and 1 base, with 10 bases remaining between them. CDR3 length: 13 residues. Per germline, CDR1 KGHSH and CDR2 LQKENI. The DNA for the CDR3 is TGTGCCAGCTCCCTACAGGGTTCCTACGAGCAGTACTTC. This codes for CASSLQGSYEQYF.

This clone was recorded once. J is TRBJ2-2 and V is TRBV4-3; possibly TRBD2 for D (5 bases). The germline V gene encodes CDR1 LGHNA and CDR2 YSLEER. V gave up 0 bases and J gave up 0 bases, with 14 bases separating them. This CDR3 has 18 amino acids. The CDR3: CASSQDRRSTSNTGELFF. CDR3 nucleotides: TGCGCCAGCAGCCAAGATAGGAGGTCCACCTCGAACACCGGGGAGCTGTTTTTT.

This sequence joins TRBV5-1 and TRBJ2-3; D is possibly TRBD2 (6 bases). The ends were cut back, 0 bases at V and 3 bases at J, with 11 bases in the middle. This CDR3 has 15 residues. From germline, CDR1 is SGHRS and CDR2 YFSETQ. CDR3 sequence (DNA): TGCGCCAGCAGCTTGGCAGCGGGTTCGACAGATACGCAGTATTTT. Amino acids: CASSLAAGSTDTQYF.

V gene TRBV25-1 combines with J gene TRBJ1-5; 7 bases match TRBD1. In germline, CDR1 is MGHDK, CDR2 SYGVNS. Losses at the gene ends were 6 bases for V and 7 bases for J; bases not matched to a gene: 9. This CDR3 region has 14 residues. The CDR3: CASSPGQVGQPQHF. The CDR3 nucleotides are TGTGCCAGCAGCCCCGGACAGGTCGGGCAGCCCCAGCATTTT.